This entry concerns a single T cell receptor beta chain. What it binds is not known. This CDR3 region has 15 residues. Trimming took 2 bases from V and 4 from J; bases not matched to a gene: 6. Germline V gene data show CDR1 as SGHTA and CDR2 as FQGTGA. This record comes from a study of long-term antiretroviral therapy in people with HIV. General study points: Repertoires from HIV showed CDR3 length ranges narrower than those of controls. Clones that expanded before ART (that is, prior to treatment) dominated the repertoire at all time points.

Running of the v3.0 immunoSEQ assay took place at survey level. This table comes from immunoSEQ multiplex PCR, and its TCRdb copy is limited to in-frame clones, with some not included. The table has over 30,000 clones, 97% seen once. This TCR was recovered from a man aged 25 to 40 with HIV. The rearrangement links TRBV7-3 to TRBJ2-5, with 8 positions matching TRBD1. The sample in question was unsorted PBMCs, obtained 6.9 years after starting antiretroviral therapy. The CDR3 reads CASSLAGGFRETQYF. The CDR3 bases are TGTGCCAGCAGCTTAGCAGGGGGCTTTAGAGAGACCCAGTACTTC.